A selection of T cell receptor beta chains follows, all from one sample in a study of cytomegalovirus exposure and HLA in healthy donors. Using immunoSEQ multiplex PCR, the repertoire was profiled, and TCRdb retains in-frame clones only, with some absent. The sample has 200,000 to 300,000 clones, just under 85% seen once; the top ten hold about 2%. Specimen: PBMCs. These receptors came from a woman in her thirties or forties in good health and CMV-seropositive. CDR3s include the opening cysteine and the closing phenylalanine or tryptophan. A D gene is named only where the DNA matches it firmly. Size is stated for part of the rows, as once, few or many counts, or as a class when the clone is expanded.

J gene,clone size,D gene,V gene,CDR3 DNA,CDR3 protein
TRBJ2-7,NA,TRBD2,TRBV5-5,TGTGCCAGCAGCTTGGGAGTAGCGGGAGGCGAGCAGTACTTC,CASSLGVAGGEQYF
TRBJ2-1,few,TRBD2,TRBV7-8,TGTGCCAGCAGCCAAAAGACTAGCGGGAGGGCCAATGAGCAGTTCTTC,CASSQKTSGRANEQFF
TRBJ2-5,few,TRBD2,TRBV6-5,TGTGCCAGCAGTTATGCTAGCGGTAGCTCCGAGACCCAGTACTTC,CASSYASGSSETQYF
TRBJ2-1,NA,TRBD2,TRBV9,TGTGCCAGCAGCCTGGAGGGAGGGACCTACAATGAGCAGTTCTTC,CASSLEGGTYNEQFF
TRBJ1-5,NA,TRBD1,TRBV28,TGTGCCAGCAGTTACGGACAGGGTAAATATAGCAATCAGCCCCAGCATTTT,CASSYGQGKYSNQPQHF
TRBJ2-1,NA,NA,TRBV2,TGTGCCAGCAGGACTGCTCGCTACAATGAGCAGTTCTTC,CASRTARYNEQFF
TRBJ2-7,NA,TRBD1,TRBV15,TGTGCCACCAGCAGAGGGGGACAGGAACCCTACGAGCAGTACTTC,CATSRGGQEPYEQYF
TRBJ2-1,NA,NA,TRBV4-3,TGCGCCAGCAGCCAAGACCCCCCTGGAGCTCGAGTATACAATGAGCAGTTCTTC,CASSQDPPGARVYNEQFF
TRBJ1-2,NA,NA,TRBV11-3,TGTGCCAGCAGCGCGACAGGAAACTATGGCTACACCTTC,CASSATGNYGYTF
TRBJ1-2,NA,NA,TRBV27,TGTGCCAGCAGTCCGACAGGACCCTATGGCTACACCTTC,CASSPTGPYGYTF
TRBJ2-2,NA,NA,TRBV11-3,TGTGCCAGCAGCCCTAAACAGGGTTGGACCGGGGAGCTGTTTTTT,CASSPKQGWTGELFF
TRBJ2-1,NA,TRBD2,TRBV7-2,TGTGCCAGCAGCATGCGACTAGCCCATGAGCAGTTCTTC,CASSMRLAHEQFF
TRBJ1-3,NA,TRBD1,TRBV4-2,TGTGCCAGCAGCAAAGACAGGGTCGTTACTGGAAACACCATATATTTT,CASSKDRVVTGNTIYF
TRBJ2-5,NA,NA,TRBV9,TGTGCCAGCAGCGAGGGGTGGCAAGAGACCCAGTACTTC,CASSEGWQETQYF
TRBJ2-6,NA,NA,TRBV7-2,TGTGCCAGCAGCTTACAGGTCTCTGGGGCCAACGTCCTGACTTTC,CASSLQVSGANVLTF
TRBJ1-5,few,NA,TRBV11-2,TGTGCCAGCAGCTCGGAGAATCAGCCCCAGCATTTT,CASSSENQPQHF
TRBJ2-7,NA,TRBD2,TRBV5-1,TGCGCCAGCAGCGAGGGGAGCGGGAGTATGTACGAGCAGTACTTC,CASSEGSGSMYEQYF